The clone carrying this T cell receptor beta chain is medium-sized (0.01 to 0.1%) within its sample. What it binds is unknown. From mRNA, alpha and beta CDR3 regions were amplified using semiquantitative ARM-PCR. ARM-PCR used tagged nested gene-specific primers, then communal superprimers for exponential amplification. TCRdb reprocessed the multiplex PCR reads with MiXCR, giving one entry per CDR3 protein. The profile shows over 14,000 distinct CDR3 sequences, roughly 60% of them singletons. The entry originates in a study of relationships among human T cell subsets. Study conclusions and caveats: T cell counts were not recorded for a couple of pan T samples processed alongside pan B cells. Over 50% of CD8+ cytotoxic sequences were in clones over 100 reads; regulatory and Th2 had few. Many CDR3s were shared across Th1, Th2 and regulatory subsets. V, D, J usage, CDR3 length and N-additions were similar across seven subsets.

Sequenced: total T cells sorted from blood. The TCR comes from a man aged 40-49 years in good health.

The CDR3: CASSLSAGRNTGELFF. Written as DNA, the CDR3 is TGTGCCAGCAGCTTATCGGCGGGGCGGAACACCGGGGAGCTGTTTTTT. The rearrangement uses TRBV11-2 and TRBJ2-2, with D possibly matching TRBD2 (6 bases). Germline V gives CDR1 SGHAT, CDR2 FQNNGV. V was pared by 2 bases and J by 1 base, with 11 bases between. The CDR3 loop spans 16 amino acids.